This T cell receptor beta chain was recovered during a study of blood T cell repertoires in COVID-19. Sequenced by immunoSEQ multiplex PCR; TCRdb stores in-frame clones only, minus some. This table holds roughly 200,000 clones, around 86% found once. Germline-derived CDR1 and CDR2 are MGHRA and YSYEKL. The trim removed 2 bases at V and 7 bases at J, leaving 2 bases unmatched. The CDR3 contains 13 residues. The sequence came from a woman aged 40-49 years with acute COVID-19. The chain recombines TRBV4-1 with TRBJ2-7; 10 nucleotides line up with TRBD2. Sequenced material: PBMCs or T cells enriched from blood (not recorded which). CDR3: CASSQLAGDEQYF. The CDR3, as DNA: TGCGCCAGCAGCCAACTAGCGGGAGATGAGCAGTACTTC.